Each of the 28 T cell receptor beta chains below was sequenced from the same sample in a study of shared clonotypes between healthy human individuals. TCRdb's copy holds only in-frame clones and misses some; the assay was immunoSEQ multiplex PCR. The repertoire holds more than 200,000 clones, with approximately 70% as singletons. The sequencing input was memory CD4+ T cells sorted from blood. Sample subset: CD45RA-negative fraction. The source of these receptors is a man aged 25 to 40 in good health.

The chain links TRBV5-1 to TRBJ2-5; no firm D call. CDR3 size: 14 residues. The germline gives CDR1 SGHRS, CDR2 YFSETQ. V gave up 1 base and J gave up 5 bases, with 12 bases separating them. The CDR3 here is CASSLQAVGETQYF. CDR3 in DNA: TGCGCCAGCAGCTTGCAGGCGGTTGGGGAGACCCAGTACTTC. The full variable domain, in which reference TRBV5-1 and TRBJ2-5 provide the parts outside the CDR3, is KAGVTQTPRYLIKTRGQQVTLSCSPISGHRSVSWYQQTPGQGLQFLFEYFSETQRNKGNFPGRFSGRQFSNSRSEMNVSTLELGDSALYLCASSLQAVGETQYFGPGTRLLVL.

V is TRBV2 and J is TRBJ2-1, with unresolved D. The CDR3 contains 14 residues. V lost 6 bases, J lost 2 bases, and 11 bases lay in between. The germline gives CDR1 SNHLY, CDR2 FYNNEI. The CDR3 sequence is CASSENGPYNEQFF. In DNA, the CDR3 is TGTGCCAGCAGCGAGAATGGCCCCTACAATGAGCAGTTCTTC. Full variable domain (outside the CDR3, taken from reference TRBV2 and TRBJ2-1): EPEVTQTPSHQVTQMGQEVILRCVPISNHLYFYWYRQILGQKVEFLVSFYNNEISEKSEIFDDQFSVERPDGSNFTLKIRSTKLEDSAMYFCASSENGPYNEQFFGPGTRLTVL.

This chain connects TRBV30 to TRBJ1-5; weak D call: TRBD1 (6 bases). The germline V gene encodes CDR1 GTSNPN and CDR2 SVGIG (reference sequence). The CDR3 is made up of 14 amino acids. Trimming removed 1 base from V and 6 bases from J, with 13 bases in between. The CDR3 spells CAWSGLGGRQPQHF. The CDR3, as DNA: TGTGCCTGGAGTGGGTTGGGGGGGCGTCAGCCCCAGCATTTT.

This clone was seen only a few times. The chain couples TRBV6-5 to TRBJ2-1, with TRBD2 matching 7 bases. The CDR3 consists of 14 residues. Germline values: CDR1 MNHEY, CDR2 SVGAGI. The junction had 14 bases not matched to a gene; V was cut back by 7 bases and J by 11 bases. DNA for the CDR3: TGTGCCAGCATCGAGCGGGACCCTGGGATGAAGCAGTTCTTC. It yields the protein CASIERDPGMKQFF.

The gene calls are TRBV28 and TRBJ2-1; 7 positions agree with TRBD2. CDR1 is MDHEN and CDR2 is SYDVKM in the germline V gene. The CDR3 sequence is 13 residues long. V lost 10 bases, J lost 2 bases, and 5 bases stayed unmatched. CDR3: CATTSATYNEQFF. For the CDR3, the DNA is TGTGCCACCACTAGCGCGACCTACAATGAGCAGTTCTTC.

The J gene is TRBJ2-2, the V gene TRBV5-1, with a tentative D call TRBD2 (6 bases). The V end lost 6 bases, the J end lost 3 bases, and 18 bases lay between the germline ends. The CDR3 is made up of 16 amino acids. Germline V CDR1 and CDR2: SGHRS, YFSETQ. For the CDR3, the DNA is TGCGCCAGCACCCAAGGCCGGGGGTGGGACACCGGGGAGCTGTTTTTT. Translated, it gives CASTQGRGWDTGELFF.

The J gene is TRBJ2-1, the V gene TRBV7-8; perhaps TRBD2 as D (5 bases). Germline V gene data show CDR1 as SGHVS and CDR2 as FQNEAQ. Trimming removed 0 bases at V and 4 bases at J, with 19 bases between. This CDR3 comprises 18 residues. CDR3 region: CASSLASSSVNLYNEQFF. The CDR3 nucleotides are TGTGCCAGCAGCTTAGCCTCGAGTAGCGTGAACCTATACAATGAGCAGTTCTTC. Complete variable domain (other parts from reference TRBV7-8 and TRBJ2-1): GAGVSQSPRYKVAKRGQDVALRCDPISGHVSLFWYQQALGQGPEFLTYFQNEAQLDKSGLPSDRFFAERPEGSVSTLKIQRTQQEDSAVYLCASSLASSSVNLYNEQFFGPGTRLTVL.

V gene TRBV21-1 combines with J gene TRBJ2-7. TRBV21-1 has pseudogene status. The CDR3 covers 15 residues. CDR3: CASEGGRRFSYEQYF. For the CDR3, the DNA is TGTGCCAGCGAAGGTGGGCGGCGATTCTCCTACGAGCAGTACTTC.

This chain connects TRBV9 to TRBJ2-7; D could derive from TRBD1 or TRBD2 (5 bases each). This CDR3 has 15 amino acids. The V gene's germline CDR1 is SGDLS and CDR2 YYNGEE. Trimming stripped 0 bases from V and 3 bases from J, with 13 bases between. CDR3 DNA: TGTGCCAGCAGCGTAGGTCTCGGGACCAACTACGAGCAGTACTTC. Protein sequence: CASSVGLGTNYEQYF.

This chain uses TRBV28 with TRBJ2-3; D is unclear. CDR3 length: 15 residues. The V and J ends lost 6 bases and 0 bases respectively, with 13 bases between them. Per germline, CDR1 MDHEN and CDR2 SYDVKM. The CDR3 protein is CASSRDWISTDTQYF. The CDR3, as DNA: TGTGCCAGCAGCCGTGACTGGATCAGCACAGATACGCAGTATTTT.

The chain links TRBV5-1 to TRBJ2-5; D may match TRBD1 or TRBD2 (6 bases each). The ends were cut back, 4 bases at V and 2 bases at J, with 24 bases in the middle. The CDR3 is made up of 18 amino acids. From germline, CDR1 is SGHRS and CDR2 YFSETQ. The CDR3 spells CASSGGQSSALWQETQYF. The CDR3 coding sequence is TGCGCCAGCAGCGGGGGGCAATCCAGTGCTCTGTGGCAAGAGACCCAGTACTTC.

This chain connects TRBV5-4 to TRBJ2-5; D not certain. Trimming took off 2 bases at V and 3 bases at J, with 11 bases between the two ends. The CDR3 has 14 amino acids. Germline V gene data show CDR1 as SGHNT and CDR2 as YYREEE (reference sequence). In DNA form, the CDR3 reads TGTGCCAGCAGCTTCCACTACCAAGAAGAGACCCAGTACTTC. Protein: CASSFHYQEETQYF. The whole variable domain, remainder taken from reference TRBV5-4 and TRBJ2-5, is ETGVTQSPTHLIKTRGQQVTLRCSSQSGHNTVSWYQQALGQGPQFIFQYYREEENGRGNFPPRFSGLQFPNYSSELNVNALELDDSALYLCASSFHYQEETQYFGPGTRLLVL.

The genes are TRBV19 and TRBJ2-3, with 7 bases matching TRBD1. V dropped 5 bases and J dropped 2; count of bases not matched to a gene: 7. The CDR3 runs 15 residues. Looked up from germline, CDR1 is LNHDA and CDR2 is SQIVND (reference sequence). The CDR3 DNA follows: TGTGCCAGTAGTCCACAGGGGACGATCACAGATACGCAGTATTTT. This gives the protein CASSPQGTITDTQYF. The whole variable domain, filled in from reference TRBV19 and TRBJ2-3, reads DGGITQSPKYLFRKEGQNVTLSCEQNLNHDAMYWYRQDPGQGLRLIYYSQIVNDFQKGDIAEGYSVSREKKESFPLTVTSAQKNPTAFYLCASSPQGTITDTQYFGPGTRLTVL.

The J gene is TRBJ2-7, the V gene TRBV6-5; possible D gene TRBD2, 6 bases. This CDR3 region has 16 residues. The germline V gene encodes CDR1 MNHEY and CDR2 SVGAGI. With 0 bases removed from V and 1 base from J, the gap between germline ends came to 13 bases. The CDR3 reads CASSYSSTSLSYEQYF. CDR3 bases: TGTGCCAGCAGTTACTCGTCGACTAGTTTGTCCTACGAGCAGTACTTC.

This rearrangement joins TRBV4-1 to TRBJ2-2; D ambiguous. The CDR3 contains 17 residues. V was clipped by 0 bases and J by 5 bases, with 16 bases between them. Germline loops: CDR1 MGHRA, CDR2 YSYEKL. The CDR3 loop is CASSQESLATLTGELFF. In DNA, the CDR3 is TGCGCCAGCAGCCAAGAGAGTCTGGCAACTCTGACCGGGGAGCTGTTTTTT.

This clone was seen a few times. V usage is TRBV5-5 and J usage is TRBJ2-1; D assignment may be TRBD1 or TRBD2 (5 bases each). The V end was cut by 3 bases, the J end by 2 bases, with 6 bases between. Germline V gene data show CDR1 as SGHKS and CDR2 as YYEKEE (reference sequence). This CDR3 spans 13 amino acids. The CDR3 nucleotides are TGTGCCAGCAGCTGGGGACCCTACAATGAGCAGTTCTTC. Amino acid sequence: CASSWGPYNEQFF.

This chain's CDR3 is CASSKTGPVSEQYF. The CDR3 region has the DNA TGTGCCAGCAGTAAAACAGGGCCTGTCTCCGAGCAGTACTTC. The V and J genes are TRBV27 and TRBJ2-7; weak D call: TRBD1 (6 bases). Germline CDR1 and CDR2: MNHEY and SMNVEV (reference sequence). The CDR3 consists of 14 residues. V was pared by 5 bases and J by 6 bases, with 17 bases between.

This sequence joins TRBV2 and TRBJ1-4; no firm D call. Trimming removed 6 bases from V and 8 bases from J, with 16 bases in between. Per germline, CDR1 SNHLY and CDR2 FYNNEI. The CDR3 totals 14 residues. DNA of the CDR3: TGTGCCAGCAGGGGAAATGGAATCAGGGAAAAACTGTTTTTT. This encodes CASRGNGIREKLFF.

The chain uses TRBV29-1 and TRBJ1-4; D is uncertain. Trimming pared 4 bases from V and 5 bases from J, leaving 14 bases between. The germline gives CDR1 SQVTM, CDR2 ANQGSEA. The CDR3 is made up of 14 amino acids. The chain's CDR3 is CSVGKGQHNEKLFF. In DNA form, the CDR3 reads TGCAGCGTTGGAAAAGGGCAGCACAATGAAAAACTGTTTTTT.

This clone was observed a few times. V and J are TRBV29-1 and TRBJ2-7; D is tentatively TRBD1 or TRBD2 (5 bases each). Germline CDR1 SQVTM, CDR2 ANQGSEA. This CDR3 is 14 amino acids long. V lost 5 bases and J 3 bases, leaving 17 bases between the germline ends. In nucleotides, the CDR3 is TGCAGCGTTTCATATTTCGGGGCGGACTACGAGCAGTACTTC. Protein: CSVSYFGADYEQYF.

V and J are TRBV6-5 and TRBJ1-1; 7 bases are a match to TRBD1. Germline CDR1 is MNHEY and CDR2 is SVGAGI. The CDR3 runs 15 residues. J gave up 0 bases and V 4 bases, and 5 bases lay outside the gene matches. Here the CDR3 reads CASSWDRSMNTEAFF. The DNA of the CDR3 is TGTGCCAGCAGTTGGGACAGATCAATGAACACTGAAGCTTTCTTT.

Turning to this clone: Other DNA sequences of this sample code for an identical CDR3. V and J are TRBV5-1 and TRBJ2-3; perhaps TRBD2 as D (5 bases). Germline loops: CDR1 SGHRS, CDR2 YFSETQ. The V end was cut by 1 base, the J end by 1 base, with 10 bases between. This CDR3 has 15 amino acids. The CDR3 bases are TGCGCCAGCAGCTTGCGGGGATTGGGCACAGATACGCAGTATTTT. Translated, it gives CASSLRGLGTDTQYF. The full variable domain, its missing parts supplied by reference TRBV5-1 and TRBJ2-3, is KAGVTQTPRYLIKTRGQQVTLSCSPISGHRSVSWYQQTPGQGLQFLFEYFSETQRNKGNFPGRFSGRQFSNSRSEMNVSTLELGDSALYLCASSLRGLGTDTQYFGPGTRLTVL.

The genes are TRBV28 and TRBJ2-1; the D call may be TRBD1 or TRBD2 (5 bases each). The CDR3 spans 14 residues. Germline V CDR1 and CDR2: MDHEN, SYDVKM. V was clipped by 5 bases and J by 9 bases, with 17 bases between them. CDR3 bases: TGTGCCAGCAGTCCAGCGGTAGGGGTCGCTGAGCAGTTCTTC. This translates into CASSPAVGVAEQFF.

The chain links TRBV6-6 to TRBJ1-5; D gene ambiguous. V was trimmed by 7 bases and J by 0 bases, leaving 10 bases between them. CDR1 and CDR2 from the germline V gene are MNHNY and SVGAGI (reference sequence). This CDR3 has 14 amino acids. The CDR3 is CASMDADSNQPQHF. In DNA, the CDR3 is TGTGCCAGCATGGACGCCGATAGCAATCAGCCCCAGCATTTT.

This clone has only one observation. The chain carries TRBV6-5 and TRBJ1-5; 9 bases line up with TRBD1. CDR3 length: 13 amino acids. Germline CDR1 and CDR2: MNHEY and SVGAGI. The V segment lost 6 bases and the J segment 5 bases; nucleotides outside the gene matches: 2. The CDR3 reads CASRWDRDQPQHF. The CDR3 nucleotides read TGTGCCAGCAGATGGGACAGGGATCAGCCCCAGCATTTT.

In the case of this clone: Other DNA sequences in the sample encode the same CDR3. CDR3 in amino acids: CASSHLDRGDYEQYF. The CDR3 DNA reads TGCGCCAGCAGCCACCTCGACAGGGGGGACTACGAGCAGTACTTC. V usage is TRBV4-1 and J usage is TRBJ2-7; 9 bases match TRBD1. The length of the CDR3 is 15 residues. Germline V CDR1 and CDR2: MGHRA, YSYEKL. With V trimmed by 3 bases and J by 3 bases, 6 bases remained unmatched.

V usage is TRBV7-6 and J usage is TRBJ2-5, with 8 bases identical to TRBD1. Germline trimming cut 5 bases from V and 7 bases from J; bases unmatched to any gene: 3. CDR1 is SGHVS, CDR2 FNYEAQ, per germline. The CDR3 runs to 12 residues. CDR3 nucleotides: TGTGCCAGCAGCCGGGACAGGAGGACCCAGTACTTC. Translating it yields CASSRDRRTQYF.

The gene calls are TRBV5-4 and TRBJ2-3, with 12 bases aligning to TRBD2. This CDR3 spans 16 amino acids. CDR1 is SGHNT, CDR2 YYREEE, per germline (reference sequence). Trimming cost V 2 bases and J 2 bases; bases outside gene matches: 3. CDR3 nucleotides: TGTGCCAGCAGCTTCGGACTAGCGGGAAACACAGATACGCAGTATTTT. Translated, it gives CASSFGLAGNTDTQYF.